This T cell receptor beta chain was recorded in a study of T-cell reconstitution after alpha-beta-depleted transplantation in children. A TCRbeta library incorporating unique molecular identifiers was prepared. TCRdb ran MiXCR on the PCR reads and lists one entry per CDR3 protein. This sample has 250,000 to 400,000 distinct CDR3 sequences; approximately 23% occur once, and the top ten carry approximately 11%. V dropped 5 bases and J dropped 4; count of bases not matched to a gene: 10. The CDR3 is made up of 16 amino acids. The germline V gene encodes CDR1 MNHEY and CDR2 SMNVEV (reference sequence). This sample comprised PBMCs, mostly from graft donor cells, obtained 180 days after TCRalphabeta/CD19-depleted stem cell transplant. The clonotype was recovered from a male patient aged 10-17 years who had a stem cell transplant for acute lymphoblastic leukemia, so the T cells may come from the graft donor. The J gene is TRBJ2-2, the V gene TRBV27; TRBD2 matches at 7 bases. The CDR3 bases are TGTGCCAGCAGTCGGCGGACTAGACAACTCACCGGGGAGCTGTTTTTT. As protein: CASSRRTRQLTGELFF.